This T cell receptor beta chain was captured by sequencing in a study of CD8+CD57+ T cells in acquired aplastic anemia (dated by TCRdb to about 2018). Describing the broader study: Extracted DNA from sorted CD4+ and CD8+ cells averaged around 3.3 ug, ranging from roughly 0.17 to 27.4 ug. CD8+CD57+ expansion was defined as a frequency above the mean frequency observed in healthy subjects.

Overall study results and their limits: Patients and healthy controls showed no significant difference in CD8+ Simpson's diversity (P=0.060). Roughly 31 CD8+ CDR3 sequences were shared between patients and controls but appeared highly expressed in patients and within their immunodominant clones.

Expansion of CD8+CD57+ cells had been shown by flow cytometry in the patients chosen for sequencing. Severe acquired aplastic anemia was diagnosed in all patients according to International Study of Aplastic Anemia and Agranulocytosis and Camitta criteria. No therapy had been received by the patients at the time of blood sampling. In this study, sorted CD4+ and CD8+ T cells from the blood of healthy subjects and of severe aplastic anemia patients had their TCR repertoires deep-sequenced. Patients were enrolled under clinicaltrials.gov protocols 00001620, 01623167, 00001397, 00071045, 00081523 and 00961064 in the USA. Ficoll-Paque density gradient centrifugation was used to isolate peripheral blood mononuclear cells. Before DNA was extracted, CD4+ and CD8+ T cells were sorted using either FACS or magnetic beads. V loses 2 bases, J loses 2 bases, and the germline ends lie 11 bases apart. The germline V gene (reference sequence) gives CDR1 as LNHNV and CDR2 as YYDKDF. From the cysteine through the phenylalanine, the CDR3 covers 15 amino acids. Solely the CDR3 DNA is kept, with 45 bases framed from the first base.

This clonotype was counted only a few times. The clone's antigen remains unknown. A read error is possible here, since a much larger clone lies one base away. Profiling of TCR beta VDJ combinations and CDR3 sequences used genomic DNA as the template. An Illumina HiSeq 2000 was used for TCR repertoire sequencing. The original pipeline was this. TRBV/TRBJ rearrangement plots, CDR3 size and DJ length profiles, and Simpson's diversity index were used to evaluate the repertoires. The immunodominant clone was defined as the most abundant DNA sequence in deep sequencing data. CDR3 amino acid sequences were checked for sharing across subjects and were also compared against the VDJdb database and published repertoires. TCRdb took the public reads, trimmed them with fastp at Q25, ran MiXCR for clone calling and kept in-frame beta chains. Rows are unified per CDR3 protein, each entry keeping the most common DNA and genes. What appears here as the V and J calls and clone size reflects TCRdb's work, not the paper's. The table for this sample lists 450,000 to 550,000 distinct CDR3 sequences; about a third of them were counted only once. Less than 0.85% of the sample lies in the top ten.

The clonotype originates from a human donor with aplastic anemia. In this chain, TRBV15 is recombined with TRBJ2-3; matching of 6 bases hints at TRBD2 as the D gene. The specimen sequenced was sorted CD4+, CD8+, or CD8+CD57+ T cells (not recorded which) from PBMCs. The CDR3 reads CATSRRGLDTDTQYF. The DNA reads TGTGCCACCAGCAGACGGGGGTTAGACACAGATACGCAGTATTTT.